This is a list of T cell receptor beta chains from one sample in a study of T cells in Graves' hyperthyroidism and ophthalmopathy. TCRdb used MiXCR to reprocess the multiplex PCR reads, holding one entry per CDR3 protein. This sample yields under 400,000 distinct CDR3 sequences, of which roughly 25% are seen a single time; around 70% belongs to the top ten. The sequenced material came from blood. The receptors derive from a middle-aged man with Graves' hyperthyroidism. CDR3s leave out the opening cysteine and the closing phenylalanine or tryptophan. Each record gives: clone size, V gene, J gene, CDR3 protein. Size is stated for part of the rows, as once, few or many counts, or as a class when the clone is expanded.

abundance: many
v_gene: TRBV27
j_gene: TRBJ2-3
CDR3aa: ASNVAGGTDTQY

abundance: -
v_gene: TRBV6-2/TRBV6-3
j_gene: TRBJ1-1
CDR3aa: ASRFPGTVNTEAF

abundance: -
v_gene: TRBV9
j_gene: TRBJ2-3
CDR3aa: ASSVYGTGFTDTQY

abundance: many
v_gene: TRBV30
j_gene: TRBJ2-1
CDR3aa: AWSLSWGGLQEQF

abundance: -
v_gene: TRBV6-1
j_gene: TRBJ1-4
CDR3aa: ASSKTQGQGALEEKLF

abundance: -
v_gene: TRBV19
j_gene: TRBJ1-5
CDR3aa: ASSQGKNQPQH

abundance: few
v_gene: TRBV30
j_gene: TRBJ2-7
CDR3aa: AWSSRLGNYEQY

abundance: many
v_gene: TRBV18
j_gene: TRBJ2-5
CDR3aa: ASSQNRGEETQY

abundance: few
v_gene: TRBV3-1
j_gene: TRBJ2-1
CDR3aa: ASSGGTASYNEQF

abundance: few
v_gene: TRBV12-3/TRBV12-4
j_gene: TRBJ1-2
CDR3aa: ASSPGRVDYGYT

abundance: -
v_gene: TRBV5-6
j_gene: TRBJ2-3
CDR3aa: ASSLGQRNTQY

abundance: many
v_gene: TRBV11-1
j_gene: TRBJ1-1
CDR3aa: ASSFNQGDTEAF

abundance: many
v_gene: TRBV11-2
j_gene: TRBJ2-7
CDR3aa: ASSLERAGYEQY

abundance: -
v_gene: TRBV6-9
j_gene: TRBJ2-2
CDR3aa: ASSFNRGHAGELF

abundance: few
v_gene: TRBV29-1
j_gene: TRBJ2-5
CDR3aa: SVRGLAGETQY

abundance: -
v_gene: TRBV18
j_gene: TRBJ2-5
CDR3aa: ASSHTSEEETQY

abundance: few
v_gene: TRBV30
j_gene: TRBJ2-3
CDR3aa: AWRHQGLDTQY

abundance: -
v_gene: TRBV24-1
j_gene: TRBJ2-3
CDR3aa: ATSDPGLAKDTQY

abundance: -
v_gene: TRBV29-1
j_gene: TRBJ2-3
CDR3aa: SVAGRSSTDTQY

abundance: -
v_gene: TRBV27
j_gene: TRBJ2-7
CDR3aa: ASSFVGSYEQY

abundance: many
v_gene: TRBV27
j_gene: TRBJ2-7
CDR3aa: ASSRTGPPYEQY

abundance: -
v_gene: TRBV7-3
j_gene: TRBJ2-2
CDR3aa: ASSLPGQGFGTGELF

abundance: few
v_gene: TRBV29-1
j_gene: TRBJ2-7
CDR3aa: SVGQKSYEQY